These 16 T cell receptor beta chains originate from one sample sequenced in a study of CD8+ T cells in alopecia areata. Extraction and reverse transcription of RNA yielded cDNA as the sequencing template. Measured with immunoSEQ multiplex PCR; TCRdb has only the in-frame clones, and not every one. The sample has about 110,000 clones; about 50% are singletons. The specimen sequenced was NKG2D-low CD8+ T cells sorted from blood. These receptor sequences come from a human donor with alopecia areata.

The gene calls are TRBV27 and TRBJ2-1; 7 bases fit TRBD1. With V trimmed by 6 bases and J by 6 bases, 8 bases remained unmatched. The CDR3 covers 14 residues. Germline V gene lookup returns CDR1 MNHEY and CDR2 SMNVEV (reference sequence). As DNA, the CDR3 is TGTGCCAGCAGCGAGACAGGGCTCCTCAATGAGCAGTTCTTC. It encodes CASSETGLLNEQFF.

This rearrangement joins TRBV9 to TRBJ2-5, with D possibly TRBD2 on 5 matching bases. The germline V gene encodes CDR1 SGDLS and CDR2 YYNGEE. This CDR3 is 14 amino acids long. Trimming stripped 0 bases from V and 4 bases from J, with 10 bases between. This CDR3 is CASSVEGAGETQYF. The DNA for the CDR3 is TGTGCCAGCAGCGTAGAGGGAGCCGGAGAGACCCAGTACTTC. The full variable domain, its missing parts supplied by reference TRBV9 and TRBJ2-5, is DSGVTQTPKHLITATGQRVTLRCSPRSGDLSVYWYQQSLDQGLQFLIQYYNGEERAKGNILERFSAQQFPDLHSELNLSSLELGDSALYFCASSVEGAGETQYFGPGTRLLVL.

This rearrangement joins TRBV6-1 to TRBJ2-5; TRBD2 agrees at 8 bases. The CDR3 totals 11 residues. V shed 10 bases, J shed 4 bases, and the junction held 2 bases outside the gene matches. CDR1 MNHNS and CDR2 SASEGT come from the germline V gene. CDR3 amino acids: CATGGGETQYF. CDR3 DNA sequence: TGTGCCACCGGGGGGGGAGAGACCCAGTACTTC.

This clone was observed a handful of times. The rearrangement uses TRBV5-1 and TRBJ2-1; no reliable D call. The ends were cut back, 4 bases at V and 7 bases at J, with 12 bases in the middle. Germline CDR1 and CDR2: SGHRS and YFSETQ. This CDR3 spans 13 amino acids. CDR3 DNA: TGCGCCAGCAGCCCCTCGGCGGAGAATGAGCAGTTCTTC. Its translation is CASSPSAENEQFF.

With regard to this clone: Within the sample, other DNA sequences also encode this same CDR3. The rearrangement uses TRBV7-9 and TRBJ1-5, with D possibly matching TRBD1 (5 bases). Germline V gene lookup returns CDR1 SEHNR and CDR2 FQNEAQ (reference sequence). The CDR3 contains 12 residues. V was clipped by 5 bases and J by 6 bases, with 8 bases between them. CDR3 loop: CASSPGGQPQHF. CDR3 nucleotides: TGTGCCAGCAGCCCCGGGGGTCAGCCCCAGCATTTT.

This clone was counted once. The chain combines TRBV18 with TRBJ1-1, with TRBD1 matching 12 bases. The CDR3 is 16 residues long. Germline trimming cut 3 bases from V and 5 bases from J; bases unmatched to any gene: 7. CDR1 and CDR2 from the germline V gene are KGHSH and LQKENI. CDR3 coding DNA: TGTGCCAGCTCACCCCGGGACAGGGGGCCGGGTACTGAAGCTTTCTTT. The encoded protein is CASSPRDRGPGTEAFF.

This clone has just a few counts. The chain couples TRBV29-1 to TRBJ2-7, with D possibly matching TRBD1 (6 bases). There are 14 residues in the CDR3. CDR1 and CDR2 (germline): SQVTM, ANQGSEA. The V and J ends lost 2 bases and 3 bases respectively, with 14 bases between them. The CDR3 sequence: CSVELQGINYEQYF. CDR3 nucleotides: TGCAGCGTTGAACTACAGGGTATAAACTACGAGCAGTACTTC.

For the CDR3, the DNA is TGCGCCAGCAGCTGGGTCGCAGGGACCTACGAGCAGTACTTC. Protein sequence: CASSWVAGTYEQYF. V gene TRBV4-1 combines with J gene TRBJ2-7, with D perhaps TRBD1 (5 bases). Per germline, CDR1 MGHRA and CDR2 YSYEKL. The CDR3 runs to 14 residues. The ends were cut back, 5 bases at V and 2 bases at J, with 13 bases in the middle.

The chain employs TRBV6-1 and TRBJ1-1; 7 bases are shared with TRBD1. J lost 7 bases, V lost 4 bases, and 9 bases had no gene match. Germline values: CDR1 MNHNS, CDR2 SASEGT. The CDR3 length is 14 residues. The CDR3: CASSARQGIFEAFF. Written as DNA, the CDR3 is TGTGCCAGCAGTGCCCGACAGGGTATTTTTGAAGCTTTCTTT.

This rearrangement joins TRBV29-1 to TRBJ2-1; D is unclear. V lost 6 bases to trimming and J lost 0 bases, with 12 bases between them. Germline values: CDR1 SQVTM, CDR2 ANQGSEA. The CDR3 consists of 14 residues. CDR3 region: CSVGPASSYNEQFF. The CDR3 DNA follows: TGCAGCGTAGGGCCCGCGAGCTCCTACAATGAGCAGTTCTTC.

The rearrangement joins TRBV27 to TRBJ2-7; unclear D gene. The germline V gene encodes CDR1 MNHEY and CDR2 SMNVEV (reference sequence). V lost 5 bases, J lost 4 bases, and 18 bases lay in between. CDR3 length: 15 residues. CDR3 sequence (DNA): TGTGCCAGCAGTCCCCGGACCGGTTTGATGTACGAGCAGTACTTC. It translates to CASSPRTGLMYEQYF.

V usage is TRBV6-5 and J usage is TRBJ2-7; D is undetermined. The CDR3 is 13 residues long. Germline V gives CDR1 MNHEY, CDR2 SVGAGI. V was clipped by 0 bases and J by 1 base, with 4 bases between them. CDR3 region: CASSYSASYEQYF. The CDR3 coding sequence is TGTGCCAGCAGTTACTCGGCTTCCTACGAGCAGTACTTC.

The chain is built from TRBV7-2 and TRBJ1-2; the D gene is possibly TRBD1 (6 bases). The CDR3 contains 13 residues. V was pared by 5 bases and J by 2 bases, with 9 bases between. In germline, CDR1 is SGHTA, CDR2 FQGNSA. The chain's CDR3 is CASSPQGNYGYTF. CDR3 sequence (DNA): TGTGCCAGCAGCCCCCAGGGGAACTATGGCTACACCTTC.

Written as DNA, the CDR3 is TGTGCCAGCAGCGTGGGGGGACTAGTCTTTGATGAGCAGTTCTTC. Translation: CASSVGGLVFDEQFF. The chain links TRBV9 to TRBJ2-1, with 8 nucleotides matching TRBD2. V lost 2 bases to trimming and J lost 8 bases; unmatched junction nucleotides: 9. The CDR3 runs 15 residues. Germline CDR1 and CDR2: SGDLS and YYNGEE.

This clone was picked up a small number of times. The chain combines TRBV4-1 with TRBJ2-7, with D hard to call. Germline V lookup: CDR1 MGHRA, CDR2 YSYEKL. This CDR3 is built from 13 residues. The V and J ends lost 9 bases and 6 bases respectively, with 18 bases between them. The CDR3 here is CASNSYQGREQYF. The CDR3 DNA sequence: TGCGCCAGTAACTCCTATCAAGGCCGCGAGCAGTACTTC.

J is TRBJ2-1 and V is TRBV11-3, with no clear D. The V gene's germline CDR1 is SGHNT and CDR2 YENEEA. Trimming removed 2 bases at V and 4 bases at J, with 6 bases between. The CDR3 spans 13 residues. CDR3 nucleotides: TGTGCCAGCAGCTTATCGCAGTACAATGAGCAGTTCTTC. Its protein product is CASSLSQYNEQFF.